Presented here are 13 T cell receptor beta chains from one specimen sequenced in a study of T cells in Graves' hyperthyroidism and ophthalmopathy. Researchers amplified the TCR beta CDR3 regions from RNA transcripts. The TCR CDR3 was amplified in a first-round RT-PCR using the HTBI primer set. MiXCR was run by TCRdb on the multiplex PCR reads, yielding one entry per CDR3 protein. The repertoire holds 350,000 or so distinct CDR3 sequences, with approximately 17% as singletons. Sequencing was performed on blood. These receptors were obtained from a woman in her twenties or thirties with Graves' hyperthyroidism that later progressed to Graves' ophthalmopathy.

This clonotype was seen at least ten times. CDR3 amino acids: CASSELGVYEQYF. The CDR3 DNA reads as TGCGCCAGCAGTGAGTTGGGAGTATACGAGCAGTACTTC. This chain links TRBV10-2 with TRBJ2-7; a possible D gene is TRBD2 (5 bases). The germline CDR1 and CDR2 sequences are WSHSY and SAAADI. Trimming took off 1 base at V and 4 bases at J, with 8 bases between the two ends. There are 13 residues in the CDR3.

Ten or more counts support this clonotype. The CDR3 loop reads CASSPTTSGSAYNEQFF. The CDR3 DNA is TGTGCCAGCAGCCCGACGACTAGCGGGAGCGCCTACAATGAGCAGTTCTTC. The gene calls are TRBV7-6 and TRBJ2-1, with 12 nucleotides matching TRBD2. Germline CDR1 reads SGHVS; CDR2 reads FNYEAQ. The CDR3 is 17 amino acids. With 5 bases clipped from V and 2 bases from J, the junction kept 7 bases outside the gene matches.

This clonotype was picked up many times. The rearrangement joins TRBV29-1 to TRBJ1-2; D remains unclear. V lost 0 bases, J lost 4 bases, and 6 bases lay in between. CDR3 length: 12 residues. CDR1 is SQVTM, CDR2 ANQGSEA, per germline. The DNA of the CDR3 is TGCAGCGTTGAAGAGGGATCCTATGGCTACACCTTC. This encodes CSVEEGSYGYTF. The entire variable domain, with the rest obtained from reference TRBV29-1 and TRBJ1-2, is as follows: SAVISQKPSRDICQRGTSLTIQCQVDSQVTMMFWYRQQPGQSLTLIATANQGSEATYESGFVIDKFPISRPNLTFSTLTVSNMSPEDSSIYLCSVEEGSYGYTFGSGTRLTVV.

This chain connects TRBV4-1 to TRBJ1-6; TRBD1 matches 8 bases. This CDR3 spans 18 amino acids. Per germline, CDR1 MGHRA and CDR2 YSYEKL. V shed 4 bases and J 5 bases; nucleotides not matched to a gene: 13. The CDR3 protein is CASSRTQGAIHNNSPLHF. The CDR3 DNA is TGCGCCAGCAGCCGCACTCAGGGGGCCATCCACAATAATTCACCCCTCCACTTT.

This clonotype was counted ten times or more. This chain joins TRBV15 and TRBJ2-5; no definite D call. CDR1 is LNHNV, CDR2 YYDKDF, per germline (reference sequence). CDR3 size: 13 residues. V was trimmed by 4 bases and J by 5 bases, leaving 11 bases between them. CDR3 residues: CATSTEDRETQYF. CDR3 DNA: TGTGCCACCAGCACTGAGGATAGGGAGACCCAGTACTTC.

This clonotype was counted between two and nine times. The V call is TRBV6-1, the J call TRBJ2-3; D is undetermined. The V gene's germline CDR1 is MNHNS and CDR2 SASEGT. Between the trimmed V and J ends, which lost 6 bases and 2 bases, there was a span of 9 bases. The CDR3 sequence is 13 residues long. In DNA form, the CDR3 reads TGTGCCAGCAGCACTCGGCCCACAGATACGCAGTATTTT. Protein product: CASSTRPTDTQYF.

This clonotype was observed a few times. This sequence joins TRBV19 and TRBJ1-5, with TRBD1 as a possible D gene (6 bases). Germline V gene sequence: CDR1 LNHDA, CDR2 SQIVND (reference sequence). The V end was cut by 6 bases, the J end by 4 bases, with 16 bases between. The CDR3 sequence is 15 residues long. CDR3 in DNA: TGTGCCAGTAGCGGACAGTTCCTTCGAAATCAGCCCCAGCATTTT. Translated: CASSGQFLRNQPQHF.

This chain links TRBV7-2 with TRBJ1-2; the D is unclear. The germline V gene has CDR1 SGHTA and CDR2 FQGNSA. V was cut by 6 bases and J by 2 bases, with 10 bases left in between. The CDR3 runs to 13 residues. The CDR3 nucleotides are TGTGCCAGCAGTAGAGACATGAACTATGGCTACACCTTC. It translates to CASSRDMNYGYTF.

There are many counts of this clonotype. The genes are TRBV6-5 and TRBJ1-2; unclear D gene. V was clipped by 0 bases and J by 4 bases, with 18 bases between them. The germline V gene encodes CDR1 MNHEY and CDR2 SVGAGI. The CDR3 is 17 amino acids. CDR3 sequence: CASSYSAIGTDPYGYTF. CDR3 nucleotides: TGTGCCAGCAGTTACTCGGCGATCGGAACAGACCCCTATGGCTACACCTTC.

There are many counts of this clonotype. V usage is TRBV5-1 and J usage is TRBJ1-1; D call uncertain. The CDR3 runs 14 residues. V lost 7 bases to trimming and J lost 0 bases, with 13 bases between them. Germline CDR1 SGHRS, CDR2 YFSETQ. CDR3 nucleotide sequence: TGCGCCAGCGCTGGTACGGGTGTGAACACTGAAGCTTTCTTT. Its protein is CASAGTGVNTEAFF.

For this clonotype: A much larger clone lies a single base off, so this may be a read error. This sequence joins TRBV12-3 or TRBV12-4 and TRBJ2-3, with D tentatively TRBD2 (5 bases). Between the trimmed V and J ends, which lost 6 bases and 2 bases, there was a span of 15 bases. The CDR3 extends over 15 amino acids. CDR3 DNA sequence: TGTGCCAGCAGCAGAGCCAGAGGGAACACAGATACGCAGTATTTT. Translating it yields CASSRARGNTDTQYF.

This clonotype was observed a handful of times. The V call is TRBV27, the J call TRBJ2-7; 9 bases align to TRBD1. The germline CDR1 and CDR2 sequences are MNHEY and SMNVEV (reference sequence). CDR3 length: 13 amino acids. CDR3 sequence reads: CAVGQGVGYEQYF. CDR3 in DNA: TGTGCGGTGGGACAGGGTGTCGGGTACGAGCAGTACTTC.

The V call is TRBV12-3 or TRBV12-4, the J call TRBJ2-7; TRBD2 agrees at 12 bases. With V trimmed by 5 bases and J by 4 bases, 6 bases remained unmatched. This CDR3 has 15 residues. CDR3 nucleotides: TGTGCCAGCAGTCCCCGACTAGCGGGAGTTTACGAGCAGTACTTC. It yields the protein CASSPRLAGVYEQYF.